This record looks at one TCR beta chain sequence and its context. Assay used: immunoSEQ multiplex PCR; TCRdb lists only in-frame clones, some missing. The data contain 22,000 or so clones, more than 75% of them seen just once; the ten biggest clones take up approximately 9.3%. The record originates from a study of control samples from healthy donors and cancer patients. The sequencing input was PBMCs. The sequence derives from a woman aged 60-75 years with head and neck cancer.

This CDR3 reads CASSPRGVLYEQYF. The CDR3 DNA sequence: TGTGCCAGCAGTCCCCGGGGTGTTCTCTACGAGCAGTACTTC. The chain joins TRBV28 to TRBJ2-7; a possible D gene is TRBD2 (5 bases). Trimming took off 5 bases at V and 3 bases at J, with 14 bases between the two ends. Germline-derived CDR1 and CDR2 are MDHEN and SYDVKM. This CDR3 has 14 amino acids.